This TCR beta chain appears in the sequencing data of a study of T cells expressing NK-cell markers. TCRdb re-called the 5' RACE reads, yielding one record per CDR3 amino acid sequence without DNA. The sample table includes about half a million distinct CDR3 sequences. This CDR3 contains 19 residues. Germline V gene sequence: CDR1 LGHDT, CDR2 YNNKEL (reference sequence). The source is a woman in her forties or fifties in good health. V is TRBV3-1 and J is TRBJ2-3; TCRdb reports TRBD2, a call that lacks DNA to check it against. Material: blood T cells: a sorted CD56 or NKG2C T cell subset, CD4+ or CD8+ T cells, or bulk PBMC T cells (not recorded which). The CDR3 loop is CASSQDRIAGAFGTDTQYF.